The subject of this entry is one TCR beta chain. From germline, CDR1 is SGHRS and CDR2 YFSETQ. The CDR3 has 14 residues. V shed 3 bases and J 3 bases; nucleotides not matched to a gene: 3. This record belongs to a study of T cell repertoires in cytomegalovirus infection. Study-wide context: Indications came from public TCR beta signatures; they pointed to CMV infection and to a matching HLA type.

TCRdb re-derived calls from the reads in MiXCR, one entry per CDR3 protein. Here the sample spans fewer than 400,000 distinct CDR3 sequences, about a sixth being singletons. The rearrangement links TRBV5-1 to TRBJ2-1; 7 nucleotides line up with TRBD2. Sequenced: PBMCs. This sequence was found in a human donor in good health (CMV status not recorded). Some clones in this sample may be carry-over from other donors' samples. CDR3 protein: CASSSGGVYNEQFF. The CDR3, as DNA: TGCGCCAGCAGCTCGGGGGGTGTCTACAATGAGCAGTTCTTC.